This TCR beta chain appears in the sequencing data of a study of shared clonotypes between healthy human individuals. Study-level points and caveats: Few donors limited the genetic and exposure-history diversity represented. Naive subsets generally exceeded memory subsets in estimated richness.

Across several immunoSEQ plates, the genomic DNA of each subset was split evenly. Libraries were prepared by immunoSEQ multiplex PCR; TCRdb keeps only in-frame clonotypes and omits some of them. This table holds some 1,400,000 clones, roughly 96% found once. Trimming cost V 1 base and J 0 bases, with 8 bases left between them. Germline CDR1 SEHNR, CDR2 FQNEAQ (reference sequence). There are 15 residues in the CDR3. Notes on this clone: The antigen is not known.

This chain joins TRBV7-9 and TRBJ2-3, with D possibly TRBD2 on 6 matching bases. The source of this sequence is a young man in good health. The sample taken for sequencing was naive CD4+ T cells sorted from blood. The subset was: CD45RA+ positively selected. The DNA of the CDR3 is TGTGCCAGCAGCTTAGGGGGGGACAGCACAGATACGCAGTATTTT. Translating it yields CASSLGGDSTDTQYF.